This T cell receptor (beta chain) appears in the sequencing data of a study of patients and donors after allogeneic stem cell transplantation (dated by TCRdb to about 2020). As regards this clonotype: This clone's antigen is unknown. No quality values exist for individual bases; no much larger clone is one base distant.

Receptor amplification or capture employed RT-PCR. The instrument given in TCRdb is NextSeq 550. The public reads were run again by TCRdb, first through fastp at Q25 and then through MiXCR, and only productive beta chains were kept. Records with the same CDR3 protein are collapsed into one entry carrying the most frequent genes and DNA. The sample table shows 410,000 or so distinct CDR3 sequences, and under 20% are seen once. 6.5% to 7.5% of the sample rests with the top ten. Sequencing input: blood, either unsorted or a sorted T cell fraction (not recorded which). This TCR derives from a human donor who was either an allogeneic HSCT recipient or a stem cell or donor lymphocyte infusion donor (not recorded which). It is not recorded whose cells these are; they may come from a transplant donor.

The CDR3 protein: CASSVEQGTYNEQFF. The bases read TGTGCCAGCAGTGTAGAACAGGGGACCTACAATGAGCAGTTCTTC. The V gene is TRBV2 and the J gene is TRBJ2-1, with 7 middle bases fitting TRBD1. The CDR3 goes from the cysteine to the phenylalanine over 15 residues. The CDR3 DNA has 45 bases and is translated from base 1. Compared with germline, V lacks 4 bases and J lacks 2 bases; bases without a gene match: 5. From the germline V gene, CDR1 is SNHLY and CDR2 is FYNNEI.